These 20 T cell receptor beta chains came from one sample sequenced in a study of blood T cells in healthy people across ages. Then a second PCR, running roughly 7 to 11 cycles, was carried out with a sample-barcoded 5' primer and a J-beta primer mix. In TCRdb, the 5' RACE reads were re-called with MiXCR into one record per CDR3 protein. Among some 1.5 million distinct CDR3 sequences listed, 35% to 45% were seen once. The sequencing input was blood. All receptors derive from a young woman in good health.

V gene TRBV3-1 combines with J gene TRBJ2-5, with D hard to call. Germline-derived CDR1 and CDR2 are LGHDT and YNNKEL (reference sequence). The CDR3 is 17 amino acids. V was clipped by 3 bases and J by 11 bases, with 28 bases between them. This chain's CDR3 is CASSHYELGYSYNEQYF. The CDR3 DNA is TGTGCCAGCAGCCATTACGAACTTGGTTACTCCTACAATGAGCAGTACTTC.

CDR3 sequence reads: CASSLSGTAYYEQYF. In DNA, the CDR3 is TGTGCCAGCTCATTGTCCGGGACAGCGTATTACGAGCAGTACTTC. The chain links TRBV18 to TRBJ2-7, with 7 bases matching TRBD1. After removal of 5 bases from V and 4 bases from J, the junction contained 11 bases not matched to a gene. In germline, CDR1 is KGHSH, CDR2 LQKENI. This CDR3 region has 15 residues.

This clonotype was seen only a few times. The CDR3 DNA is TGTGCCAGCAGTTTATCGGGGGTACCCTACGAGCAGTACTTC. This translates into CASSLSGVPYEQYF. The V gene is TRBV27, the J gene TRBJ2-7, with D possibly being TRBD1 or TRBD2 (5 bases each). The germline V and J ends were trimmed by 0 bases and 2 bases, with 8 bases remaining between them. Germline V lookup: CDR1 MNHEY, CDR2 SMNVEV (reference sequence). The CDR3 extends over 14 amino acids.

This clonotype was seen a handful of times. The J gene is TRBJ2-5, the V gene TRBV25-1; D ambiguous. CDR3 size: 12 residues. V shed 4 bases and J shed 11 bases, with 14 bases lying between them. Germline lookup yields CDR1 MGHDK and CDR2 SYGVNS. The CDR3 loop reads CASSASGRRQYF. In nucleotides, the CDR3 is TGTGCCAGCAGTGCCTCAGGTCGGCGGCAGTACTTC. Filled out from reference TRBV25-1 and TRBJ2-5, the complete variable domain reads EADIYQTPRYLVIGTGKKITLECSQTMGHDKMYWYQQDPGMELHLIHYSYGVNSTEKGDLSSESTVSRIRTEHFPLTLESARPSHTSQYLCASSASGRRQYFGPGTRLLVL.

The J gene is TRBJ1-1, the V gene TRBV6-1; no firm D call. CDR1 and CDR2 (germline): MNHNS, SASEGT. CDR3 length: 15 amino acids. Trimming left V 6 bases short and J 8 bases short, with 22 bases between. This chain's CDR3 is CASRADPTSHREAFF. CDR3 DNA: TGTGCCAGCAGAGCAGATCCGACTTCGCATCGGGAAGCTTTCTTT.

This clonotype was counted between two and nine times. This chain joins TRBV7-9 and TRBJ2-3, with 7 bases aligning to TRBD2. V lost 3 bases, J lost 2 bases, and 8 bases stayed unmatched. This CDR3 comprises 16 residues. Germline CDR1 SEHNR, CDR2 FQNEAQ (reference sequence). The CDR3 nucleotides read TGTGCCAGCAGCTTCGCGGTCCTAGCGGCCACAGATACGCAGTATTTT. Translation gives CASSFAVLAATDTQYF.

This chain connects TRBV20-1 to TRBJ2-5, with 10 bases fitting TRBD2. Germline V gives CDR1 DFQATT, CDR2 SNEGSKA (reference sequence). The CDR3 totals 15 residues. V lost 1 base, J lost 11 bases, and 13 bases stayed unmatched. CDR3 residues: CSARVGAGGYNEQYF. The CDR3 DNA reads as TGCAGTGCTAGAGTTGGAGCGGGAGGGTACAATGAGCAGTACTTC.

A remark on this clonotype: A clone one base away is much larger, so this may be a read error. This chain joins TRBV5-1 and TRBJ2-3, with TRBD1 identical over 12 bases. Germline CDR1 reads SGHRS; CDR2 reads YFSETQ. There are 19 residues in the CDR3. The CDR3 here is CASSVGQGAYSGSTATQYF. CDR3 DNA: TGCGCCAGCAGCGTGGGACAGGGGGCTTACTCGGGTAGCACAGCTACGCAGTATTTT.

The chain joins TRBV6-5 to TRBJ1-2; D call uncertain. This CDR3 spans 13 amino acids. CDR1 is MNHEY, CDR2 SVGAGI, per germline. V lost 6 bases and J lost 5, with 13 bases in between. CDR3 sequence: CASSPFGLYGYTF. The CDR3 region has the DNA TGTGCCAGCAGCCCATTTGGGTTATATGGCTACACCTTC.

The chain couples TRBV5-1 to TRBJ2-4; 8 positions match TRBD1. The CDR3 spans 17 residues. V trimming: 2 bases; J trimming: 0 bases; junction bases outside the gene matches: 7. Germline V gene lookup returns CDR1 SGHRS and CDR2 YFSETQ. The CDR3 protein is CASSLPGQDLAKNIQYF. CDR3 nucleotides: TGCGCCAGCAGCTTACCGGGACAGGACTTAGCCAAAAACATTCAGTACTTC.

The V gene is TRBV7-2, the J gene TRBJ2-1; no reliable D call. Trimming removed 5 bases at V and 10 bases at J, with 15 bases between. CDR1 is SGHTA and CDR2 is FQGNSA in the germline V gene. This CDR3 spans 13 amino acids. The CDR3, as DNA: TGTGCCAGCAGCAAGAGCCGCTCCGGGGAGCAGTTCTTC. Amino acids: CASSKSRSGEQFF.

With regard to this clonotype: The conserved phenylalanine or tryptophan normally closing the CDR3 is absent here, so this likely arose from a read error. CDR3 region: CSARDRRNEKLFL. DNA of the CDR3: TGCAGTGCTAGAGATCGCAGGAATGAAAAACTGTTTTTA. The J gene is TRBJ1-4, the V gene TRBV20-1; unclear D gene. Germline loops: CDR1 DFQATT, CDR2 SNEGSKA (reference sequence). This CDR3 has 13 residues. Between the trimmed V and J ends, which lost 0 bases and 5 bases, there was a span of 7 bases.

Only a few counts were recorded for this clonotype. The rearrangement joins TRBV20-1 to TRBJ2-7, with TRBD2 matching over 13 bases. CDR3 size: 14 residues. CDR1 and CDR2 from the germline V gene are DFQATT and SNEGSKA (reference sequence). J gave up 3 bases and V 6 bases, and 5 bases lay outside the gene matches. The CDR3 DNA sequence: TGCAGTGCCAAGAGGACTAGCGGGGGCTACGAGCAGTACTTC. It encodes CSAKRTSGGYEQYF.

Only a few counts were recorded for this clonotype. The CDR3 is CSAVRDNEQFF. The CDR3 DNA is TGCAGTGCTGTTCGAGACAATGAGCAGTTCTTC. The rearrangement uses TRBV20-1 and TRBJ2-1; D is unclear. There are 11 residues in the CDR3. The ends were cut back, 5 bases at V and 5 bases at J, with 7 bases in the middle. The germline CDR1 and CDR2 sequences are DFQATT and SNEGSKA (reference sequence).

The genes are TRBV29-1 and TRBJ1-1; no definite D call. The V and J ends lost 8 bases and 1 base respectively, with 11 bases between them. Per the germline V gene, CDR1 is SQVTM and CDR2 is ANQGSEA. The CDR3 is 12 residues long. The CDR3 region is CSSRTANTEAFF. The CDR3 DNA reads TGCAGCTCGCGGACGGCGAACACTGAAGCTTTCTTT.

The gene calls are TRBV20-1 and TRBJ2-2, with D uncertain. The germline V and J ends were trimmed by 6 bases and 1 base, with 6 bases remaining between them. Germline assignment: CDR1 DFQATT and CDR2 SNEGSKA (reference sequence). CDR3 length: 12 residues. CDR3 in amino acids: CSARKNTGELFF. The CDR3 region has the DNA TGCAGTGCAAGGAAGAACACCGGGGAGCTGTTTTTT.

The CDR3 loop reads CASSLGQYFSTGELFF. CDR3 sequence (DNA): TGTGCCAGCAGCCTCGGACAGTACTTTAGCACCGGGGAGCTGTTTTTT. This sequence joins TRBV5-4 and TRBJ2-2; maybe TRBD1 (6 bases). V lost 4 bases to trimming and J lost 4 bases, with 17 bases between them. The CDR3 is made up of 16 amino acids. CDR1 is SGHNT and CDR2 is YYREEE in the germline V gene (reference sequence).

This clonotype was seen a few times. One end of the junction fails to match germline, which may point to a read error. V gene TRBV6-5 combines with J gene TRBJ2-3, with D tentatively TRBD2 (6 bases). Germline V CDR1 and CDR2: MNHEY, SVGAGI. This CDR3 region has 15 residues. The CDR3 here is CASSYSRGSGDTQYF. The CDR3 DNA reads as TGTGCTAGCAGTTACTCACGGGGTAGCGGAGATACGCAGTATTTT.

This clonotype has more than one count but fewer than ten. The chain links TRBV11-1 to TRBJ2-5; the match to TRBD1 covers 10 bases. Germline V gene data show CDR1 as SGHAT and CDR2 as FQDESV (reference sequence). The CDR3 has 14 amino acids. J lost 7 bases, V lost 5 bases, and 7 bases had no gene match. The CDR3 reads CASSEDRGLGTQYF. CDR3 nucleotides: TGTGCCAGCAGCGAAGACAGGGGGCTTGGGACCCAGTACTTC. Based on the CDR3 plus reference TRBV11-1 and TRBJ2-5, the full variable domain is EAEVAQSPRYKITEKSQAVAFWCDPISGHATLYWYRQILGQGPELLVQFQDESVVDDSQLPKDRFSAERLKGVDSTLKIQPAELGDSAMYLCASSEDRGLGTQYFGPGTRLLVL.

The CDR3 here is CASSPSAGQGRSGELFF. CDR3 DNA sequence: TGTGCCAGCAGCCCCTCTGCGGGACAGGGTAGATCCGGGGAGCTGTTTTTT. This chain links TRBV13 with TRBJ2-2; 9 bases line up with TRBD1. V shed 5 bases, J shed 6 bases, and the junction held 13 bases outside the gene matches. The germline gives CDR1 PRHDT, CDR2 FYEKMQ (reference sequence). The length of the CDR3 is 17 residues.